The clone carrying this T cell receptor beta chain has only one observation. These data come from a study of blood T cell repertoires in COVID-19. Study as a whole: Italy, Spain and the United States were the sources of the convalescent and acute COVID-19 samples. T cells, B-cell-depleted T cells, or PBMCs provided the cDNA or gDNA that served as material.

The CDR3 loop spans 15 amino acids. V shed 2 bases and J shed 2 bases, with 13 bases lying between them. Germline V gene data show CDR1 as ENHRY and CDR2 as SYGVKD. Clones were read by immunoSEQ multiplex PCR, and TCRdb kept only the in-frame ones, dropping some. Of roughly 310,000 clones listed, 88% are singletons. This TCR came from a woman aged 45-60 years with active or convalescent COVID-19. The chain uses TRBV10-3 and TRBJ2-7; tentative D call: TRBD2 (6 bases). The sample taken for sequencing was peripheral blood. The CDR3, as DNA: TGTGCCATCAGTGAGGAGACTAGGGCCCCCTACGAGCAGTACTTC. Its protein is CAISEETRAPYEQYF.